This T cell receptor (beta chain) comes out of a study of chemoradiotherapy in HPV16-positive cancers. Trimming stripped 6 bases from V and 1 base from J, with 13 bases between. This CDR3 is built from 14 residues. From germline, CDR1 is SGHDT and CDR2 YYEEEE. Clones were sequenced by immunoSEQ multiplex PCR, and TCRdb holds only the in-frame ones, with some missing. Altogether 2,500 to 3,500 clones are present, 85% being singletons, with the ten largest covering 10% to 11%. The input for sequencing was blood, taken from a patient who underwent chemoradiotherapy. V gene TRBV5-6 combines with J gene TRBJ1-1; a weak D match, TRBD1 (5 bases). This TCR derives from a human donor with HPV-associated anogenital cancer. CDR3 DNA sequence: TGTGCCAGCAACAATCCGAGGGGGAACACTGAAGCTTTCTTT. Amino acid sequence: CASNNPRGNTEAFF.